This T cell receptor beta chain was found in a study of blood T cell repertoires in COVID-19. This CDR3 spans 17 amino acids. As originally analysed: Amplified reference gene primers provided the basis for estimating nucleated cell counts. Method: immunoSEQ multiplex PCR; TCRdb's copy keeps in-frame clones and lacks some. From that table come the V and J calls and clone size; the DNA was used to work out D and trimming. Among fewer than 300,000 clones listed, approximately 85% were seen once. The chain employs TRBV21-1 and TRBJ1-1; no check of the table's D call, TRBD1, against the DNA was made. TRBV21-1 is given as a pseudogene. This clonotype was sampled from a human donor in a cohort sampled during active COVID-19. The specimen sequenced was peripheral blood. CDR3 sequence: CASSKVRDRVSDTEAFF. CDR3 DNA sequence: TGTGCCAGCAGCAAAGTTCGGGACAGGGTTAGTGACACTGAAGCTTTCTTT.